Presented here are 14 T cell receptor beta chains from one specimen sequenced in a study of response to subunit inactivated influenza vaccine. Via MiXCR, TCRdb re-called the RT-PCR reads, giving one row per CDR3 protein. The sample has 650,000 or so distinct CDR3 sequences; approximately 15% are singletons. Source: PBMCs from blood, taken 14 to 15 days before vaccination. The receptors originated from a man aged 45 to 65 who received an inactivated influenza vaccine.

This chain connects TRBV4-1 to TRBJ1-4; D gene ambiguous. The CDR3 extends over 13 amino acids. Trimming removed 1 base from V and 7 bases from J, with 7 bases in between. Looked up from germline, CDR1 is MGHRA and CDR2 is YSYEKL. CDR3 sequence reads: CASSQVSREKLFF. CDR3 sequence (DNA): TGCGCCAGCAGCCAAGTATCCCGTGAAAAACTGTTTTTT.

The chain employs TRBV6-2 or TRBV6-3 and TRBJ2-2; perhaps TRBD2 as D (7 bases). The V gene lost 7 bases and the J gene lost 5 bases, with 14 bases spanning the gap. The CDR3 sequence is 14 residues long. CDR1 is MNHEY, CDR2 SVGEGT, per germline. In nucleotides, the CDR3 is TGTGCCAGCACTAACGGGGGGCGAACCGGGGAGCTGTTTTTT. It encodes CASTNGGRTGELFF.

This clonotype showed up many times. The chain combines TRBV29-1 with TRBJ2-1, with D possibly matching TRBD2 (6 bases). Germline CDR1 is SQVTM and CDR2 is ANQGSEA. The V end was cut by 0 bases, the J end by 2 bases, with 14 bases between. The CDR3 runs 16 residues. In DNA, the CDR3 is TGCAGCGTTGAAGAGATGAGGGGAGGCACCTACAATGAGCAGTTCTTC. The encoded protein is CSVEEMRGGTYNEQFF.

This clonotype was counted between two and nine times. The V gene is TRBV10-3, the J gene TRBJ2-5; no definite D call. CDR3 length equals 14 residues. Trimming pared 8 bases from V and 5 bases from J, leaving 18 bases between. CDR1 and CDR2 from the germline V gene are ENHRY and SYGVKD. CDR3 in DNA: TGTGCCATCCGCCCGAGTTGGGATAGCGAGACCCAGTACTTC. Its translation: CAIRPSWDSETQYF.

This clonotype was seen only a few times. The chain uses TRBV3-1 and TRBJ1-1, with no clear D. Trimming cost V 4 bases and J 6 bases, with 12 bases left between them. The CDR3 spans 13 residues. CDR1 and CDR2 from the germline V gene are LGHDT and YNNKEL (reference sequence). This chain's CDR3 is CASSLGRSSEAFF. The CDR3 DNA follows: TGTGCCAGCAGCCTAGGGAGGAGCTCTGAAGCTTTCTTT.

This clonotype was counted only a few times. The V call is TRBV4-3, the J call TRBJ2-4; D gene ambiguous. The CDR3 contains 17 residues. V was clipped by 0 bases and J by 0 bases, with 12 bases between them. The V gene's germline CDR1 is LGHNA and CDR2 YSLEER. The CDR3 loop reads CASSQDPATLAKNIQYF. The CDR3 nucleotides are TGCGCCAGCAGCCAAGATCCGGCGACGCTAGCCAAAAACATTCAGTACTTC.

The V gene is TRBV10-3, the J gene TRBJ2-7, with D uncertain. Germline values: CDR1 ENHRY, CDR2 SYGVKD. The CDR3 contains 13 residues. Trimming pared 3 bases from V and 2 bases from J, leaving 8 bases between. The CDR3 nucleotides are TGTGCCATCAGTGAAGTTGTCCCCTACGAGCAGTACTTC. This translates into CAISEVVPYEQYF.

V gene TRBV15 combines with J gene TRBJ2-3; D may be TRBD1 or TRBD2 (5 bases each). The CDR3 has 16 amino acids. CDR1 and CDR2 (germline): LNHNV, YYDKDF (reference sequence). The ends were cut back, 0 bases at V and 0 bases at J, with 10 bases in the middle. CDR3 nucleotides: TGTGCCACCAGCAGAGATAAGGGGACGAGCACAGATACGCAGTATTTT. Protein product: CATSRDKGTSTDTQYF.

This chain uses TRBV9 with TRBJ1-5; unclear D gene. Trimming cost V 0 bases and J 0 bases, with 10 bases left between them. The CDR3 is 16 amino acids. The germline gives CDR1 SGDLS, CDR2 YYNGEE. CDR3 sequence: CASSVVADYSNQPQHF. DNA for the CDR3: TGTGCCAGCAGCGTAGTGGCAGACTATAGCAATCAGCCCCAGCATTTT.

The chain carries TRBV6-1 and TRBJ2-7, with D unresolved. V lost 8 bases to trimming and J lost 6 bases, with 11 bases between them. The CDR3 runs 11 residues. Per the germline V gene, CDR1 is MNHNS and CDR2 is SASEGT. The CDR3 reads CASGFPAEQYF. CDR3 nucleotide sequence: TGTGCCAGCGGGTTCCCCGCCGAGCAGTACTTC.

This sequence joins TRBV4-2 and TRBJ2-5, with TRBD1 matching over 7 bases. V lost 0 bases to trimming and J lost 9 bases; unmatched junction nucleotides: 7. The CDR3 runs 14 residues. Germline assignment: CDR1 LGHNA and CDR2 YNFKEQ. CDR3 coding DNA: TGTGCCAGCAGCCAAGAACAGGGGCCGGCGTCCCAGTACTTC. Translating it yields CASSQEQGPASQYF.

This clonotype was detected a few times. This sequence joins TRBV6-5 and TRBJ2-7; 8 positions agree with TRBD2. The CDR3 contains 15 residues. Unmatched junction bases numbered 8, after V lost 2 bases and J lost 5 bases. The V gene's germline CDR1 is MNHEY and CDR2 SVGAGI. The CDR3: CASSYDTGGPNEQYF. CDR3 nucleotide sequence: TGTGCCAGCAGTTACGACACGGGAGGGCCAAACGAGCAGTACTTC.

Details on this clonotype: This may be a read error, as it is one base from a much larger clone. The rearrangement joins TRBV5-1 to TRBJ2-1, with D perhaps being TRBD1 or TRBD2 (5 bases each). CDR1 is SGHRS and CDR2 is YFSETQ in the germline V gene. The CDR3 has 13 amino acids. With 0 bases removed from V and 6 bases from J, the gap between germline ends came to 7 bases. CDR3 amino acids: CASSLEGSNEQFF. The CDR3 DNA is TGCGCCAGCAGCTTGGAGGGGAGCAATGAGCAGTTCTTC.

V and J are TRBV20-1 and TRBJ2-3, with no clear D. V lost 6 bases to trimming and J lost 1 base, with 14 bases between them. The CDR3 contains 14 residues. Germline V gene lookup returns CDR1 DFQATT and CDR2 SNEGSKA (reference sequence). The CDR3 here is CSADQATRTDTQYF. For the CDR3, the DNA is TGCAGTGCCGACCAAGCGACCCGCACAGATACGCAGTATTTT.